A single TCR beta chain is shown here with its context. Cohorts were based on clinical histories the participants reported. V was pared by 2 bases and J by 4 bases, with 9 bases of the junction left unmatched. The CDR3 has 17 amino acids. CDR1 and CDR2 (germline): KGHDR, SFDVKD. This sample was included in a study of blood T cell repertoires in COVID-19. The overall study: Specimens from acute and convalescent COVID-19 originated in the United States, Italy and Spain. T cells, B-cell-depleted T cells, or PBMCs provided the cDNA or gDNA that served as material.

How the authors handled the data: Amplification of reference gene primers was used by the study to estimate nucleated cell counts. Produced via immunoSEQ multiplex PCR; TCRdb's table is partial and in-frame only. The V and J calls and clone size are taken from that table; D and trimming were inferred from the DNA. The sample lists about 240,000 clones; about 86% were seen once. The chain employs TRBV24-1 and TRBJ2-2, with 7 bases fitting TRBD1. The sequencing sample was made of PBMCs or T cells enriched from blood (not recorded which). This clonotype was sampled from a woman aged 40 to 50 with acute COVID-19. The DNA of the CDR3 is TGTGCCACCAGTGATTCAGGCACAGGGGCTGCCACCGGGGAGCTGTTTTTT. Protein sequence: CATSDSGTGAATGELFF.